This TCR beta chain is drawn from a study of blood T cells in healthy people across ages. About the research overall: Capture via template switching afforded approximately one barcoded beta molecule per two T cells. Points from the study as a whole: Conclusively comparing naive with antigen-experienced cells was impossible with unsorted PBMCs. It was held that the diversity estimates obtained from one million T cells were underestimates.

Trimming removed 2 bases at V and 6 bases at J, with 10 bases between. Germline CDR1 and CDR2: MNHEY and SMNVEV (reference sequence). This CDR3 is built from 14 residues. The authors ran a second PCR of roughly 7 to 11 cycles using a sample-barcoded 5' primer and a J-beta primer mix. From the 5' RACE reads, TCRdb called clonotypes with MiXCR, one entry per CDR3 protein. This sample has 800,000 to 950,000 distinct CDR3 sequences; 35% to 40% occur once, and the top ten carry 10% to 15%. With respect to this clonotype: The antigen is undetermined.

The sequenced sample was blood. The chain has TRBV27 and TRBJ2-2; perhaps TRBD2 as D (5 bases). This TCR was recovered from a man between 18 and 35 years old in good health. The CDR3 loop is CASSLQISAGELFF. The CDR3 DNA is TGTGCCAGCAGTTTACAAATTAGCGCCGGGGAGCTGTTTTTT.